Presented here are 9 T cell receptor beta chains from one specimen sequenced in a study of cytotoxic CD8 clonotypes in ibrutinib-treated CLL. Clones were sequenced by immunoSEQ multiplex PCR, and TCRdb holds only the in-frame ones, with some missing. This table has approximately 120,000 clones, around 84% appearing once. The starting material was PBMCs, obtained after 24 months of ibrutinib treatment. Source of these receptors: a human donor with chronic lymphocytic leukemia.

The V gene is TRBV30, the J gene TRBJ1-5, with no clear D. Germline CDR1 and CDR2: GTSNPN and SVGIG (reference sequence). The V and J ends lost 2 bases and 3 bases respectively, with 8 bases between them. The CDR3 contains 13 residues. This chain's CDR3 is CAWSQQDNQPQHF. The CDR3 DNA reads as TGTGCCTGGAGTCAGCAAGACAATCAGCCCCAGCATTTT.

The rearrangement joins TRBV19 to TRBJ2-1; D possibly uses TRBD1 or TRBD2 (6 bases each). V lost 6 bases, J lost 0 bases, and 12 bases lay in between. Germline CDR1 is LNHDA and CDR2 is SQIVND (reference sequence). The CDR3 has 15 amino acids. CDR3 nucleotides: TGTGCCAGTAGCACACAGGGAGGCTCCTACAATGAGCAGTTCTTC. Translated: CASSTQGGSYNEQFF.

V is TRBV7-9 and J is TRBJ1-6, with D perhaps TRBD1 (6 bases). Germline V gene lookup returns CDR1 SEHNR and CDR2 FQNEAQ (reference sequence). This CDR3 is 15 amino acids long. V was cut by 1 base and J by 7 bases, with 11 bases left in between. This CDR3 is CASSLDGGANSPLHF. Here the CDR3 DNA reads TGTGCCAGCAGCTTAGACGGGGGCGCAAATTCACCCCTCCACTTT.

This clone was picked up a small number of times. The chain links TRBV7-9 to TRBJ2-7; 8 bases match TRBD1. CDR1 and CDR2 from the germline V gene are SEHNR and FQNEAQ (reference sequence). Trimming cost V 4 bases and J 0 bases; bases outside gene matches: 8. The CDR3 covers 16 residues. The CDR3 coding sequence is TGTGCCAGCAGCTCCCGGACAGGGAGAAGCTCCTACGAGCAGTACTTC. Protein sequence: CASSSRTGRSSYEQYF.

The V gene is TRBV6-5, the J gene TRBJ2-2; D call uncertain. The CDR3 has 12 residues. Germline V CDR1 and CDR2: MNHEY, SVGAGI. The ends were cut back, 0 bases at V and 6 bases at J, with 2 bases in the middle. The CDR3 DNA reads as TGTGCCAGCAGTTACTCGCCCGGGGAGCTGTTTTTT. It specifies CASSYSPGELFF.

The chain couples TRBV7-9 to TRBJ1-6; 8 bases line up with TRBD1. V gave up 5 bases and J gave up 9 bases; unmatched junction bases: 9. The length of the CDR3 is 15 residues. In germline, CDR1 is SEHNR, CDR2 FQNEAQ (reference sequence). The CDR3 DNA sequence: TGTGCCAGCAGCCACGGACAGGGCTTGGGTTCACCCCTCCACTTT. It codes for CASSHGQGLGSPLHF.

This chain joins TRBV5-1 and TRBJ2-5; 13 bases align to TRBD2. With V trimmed by 3 bases and J by 4 bases, 3 bases remained unmatched. The CDR3 runs 15 residues. Germline values: CDR1 SGHRS, CDR2 YFSETQ. CDR3 loop: CASSSGLAGVETQYF. DNA for the CDR3: TGCGCCAGCAGCTCAGGACTAGCGGGGGTAGAGACCCAGTACTTC.

This clone was recorded once. The V call is TRBV18, the J call TRBJ2-7; D is perhaps TRBD1 (5 bases). The germline V gene encodes CDR1 KGHSH and CDR2 LQKENI. The CDR3 is made up of 13 amino acids. V shed 0 bases and J shed 3 bases, with 6 bases lying between them. CDR3 loop: CASSPPDIYEQYF. The CDR3 DNA reads TGTGCCAGCTCACCACCGGACATCTACGAGCAGTACTTC. The full variable domain, completed using reference TRBV18 and TRBJ2-7, is NAGVMQNPRHLVRRRGQEARLRCSPMKGHSHVYWYRQLPEEGLKFMVYLQKENIIDESGMPKERFSAEFPKEGPSILRIQQVVRGDSAAYFCASSPPDIYEQYFGPGTRLTVT.

The V gene is TRBV5-1, the J gene TRBJ1-1; D remains unclear. The V end was cut by 6 bases, the J end by 0 bases, with 18 bases between. The CDR3 is 16 residues long. Germline values: CDR1 SGHRS, CDR2 YFSETQ. CDR3 residues: CASNPGRLYMNTEAFF. CDR3 bases: TGCGCCAGCAATCCGGGTCGACTTTACATGAACACTGAAGCTTTCTTT. The full variable domain, in which reference TRBV5-1 and TRBJ1-1 provide the parts outside the CDR3, is KAGVTQTPRYLIKTRGQQVTLSCSPISGHRSVSWYQQTPGQGLQFLFEYFSETQRNKGNFPGRFSGRQFSNSRSEMNVSTLELGDSALYLCASNPGRLYMNTEAFFGQGTRLTVV.